Shown below are 19 T cell receptor beta chains from a single sample sequenced in a study of regulatory T cells in long-lasting Graves disease. The time point was: newly diagnosed GD, antithyroid drugs for less than 3 months. The TCR library used RNA extracted from PBMCs. Library construction for TCR beta used iRepertoire HTBI primers and Arm-PCR of CDR3 regions. In TCRdb, the multiplex PCR reads were re-called with MiXCR into one record per CDR3 protein. The profile shows about 460,000 distinct CDR3 sequences, around 15% of them singletons. This sample also belongs to another study, concerning T cells in Graves' hyperthyroidism and ophthalmopathy.

The starting material was peripheral blood mononuclear cells (PBMCs), obtained at new diagnosis, from a patient treated with antithyroid drugs. Receptors originate from a woman aged 45 to 65 with Graves disease.

The chain's CDR3 is CSARRGSGNTEAFF. The CDR3 DNA follows: TGCAGTGCTAGACGGGGCAGTGGAAACACTGAAGCTTTCTTT. The chain uses TRBV20-1 and TRBJ1-1; a weak D match, TRBD1 (5 bases). Trimming shortened V by 2 bases and J by 2 bases, and 12 bases separated the two germline ends. Germline V lookup: CDR1 DFQATT, CDR2 SNEGSKA (reference sequence). The CDR3 sequence is 14 residues long.

The genes are TRBV2 and TRBJ1-4; 7 positions agree with TRBD1. Trimming at V came to 4 bases and at J to 12 bases, leaving 17 bases not matched to a gene. The CDR3 has 16 residues. The germline V gene encodes CDR1 SNHLY and CDR2 FYNNEI. CDR3 in amino acids: CASSGRSNRGREELFF. The CDR3 nucleotides are TGTGCCAGCAGTGGGAGGTCGAACAGGGGAAGGGAAGAACTGTTTTTT.

This clonotype appeared many times. This sequence joins TRBV27 and TRBJ2-1; 8 bases line up with TRBD2. The CDR3 totals 15 residues. Germline V gene lookup returns CDR1 MNHEY and CDR2 SMNVEV (reference sequence). V lost 2 bases to trimming and J lost 6 bases; unmatched junction nucleotides: 6. CDR3 in amino acids: CASSLGSAGGNEQFF. In DNA, the CDR3 is TGTGCCAGCAGTTTAGGGTCGGCGGGGGGCAATGAGCAGTTCTTC.

This clonotype was detected ten times or more. The chain employs TRBV30 and TRBJ1-1; D not certain. The CDR3 is 12 amino acids. CDR1 and CDR2 (germline): GTSNPN, SVGIG (reference sequence). Trimming pared 0 bases from V and 8 bases from J, leaving 10 bases between. The CDR3 DNA follows: TGTGCCTGGAGTGTAGGGCCAGAGGAAGCTTTCTTT. Residues: CAWSVGPEEAFF.

This chain uses TRBV20-1 with TRBJ2-5, with 8 bases lining up with TRBD1. The germline V gene encodes CDR1 DFQATT and CDR2 SNEGSKA (reference sequence). The junction had 5 bases not matched to a gene; V was cut back by 3 bases and J by 2 bases. This CDR3 has 14 amino acids. The CDR3: CSARPRTGQETQYF. The CDR3 DNA reads TGCAGTGCTAGGCCCCGGACAGGGCAAGAGACCCAGTACTTC.

There are many counts of this clonotype. The gene calls are TRBV20-1 and TRBJ2-3; D perhaps matches TRBD2 (6 bases). CDR3 size: 14 residues. Germline values: CDR1 DFQATT, CDR2 SNEGSKA (reference sequence). V lost 1 base, J lost 6 bases, and 14 bases lay in between. CDR3 protein: CSARVSAGWDTQYF. DNA for the CDR3: TGCAGTGCTAGAGTATCTGCGGGATGGGATACGCAGTATTTT.

This clonotype was observed at least ten times. The chain carries TRBV2 and TRBJ2-3; TRBD1 matches at 9 bases. Trimming removed 7 bases from V and 13 bases from J; junction bases left unmatched: 12. Germline CDR1 SNHLY, CDR2 FYNNEI. The CDR3 has 13 residues. The CDR3 nucleotides read TGTGCCAGCAACCCTTCCGGGACAGGGAAAGAGTATTTT. Protein: CASNPSGTGKEYF. The full variable domain, its missing parts supplied by reference TRBV2 and TRBJ2-3, is EPEVTQTPSHQVTQMGQEVILRCVPISNHLYFYWYRQILGQKVEFLVSFYNNEISEKSEIFDDQFSVERPDGSNFTLKIRSTKLEDSAMYFCASNPSGTGKEYFGPGTRLTVL.

Ten or more counts support this clonotype. V usage is TRBV7-3 and J usage is TRBJ2-2; D perhaps matches TRBD2 (6 bases). Looked up from germline, CDR1 is SGHTA and CDR2 is FQGTGA. This CDR3 comprises 15 residues. The V and J ends lost 2 bases and 7 bases respectively, with 14 bases between them. The CDR3 sequence: CASSLRGGMRGELFF. CDR3 bases: TGTGCCAGCAGCTTACGGGGAGGAATGCGCGGGGAGCTGTTTTTT.

In this sample, this clonotype turned up many times. This chain uses TRBV7-6 with TRBJ2-7, with no clear D. V was cut by 1 base and J by 6 bases, with 13 bases left in between. Per germline, CDR1 SGHVS and CDR2 FNYEAQ. This CDR3 contains 14 residues. The CDR3 DNA reads as TGTGCCAGCAGCTTAGAGGCGGTTGTATCCGAGCAGTACTTC. This translates into CASSLEAVVSEQYF.

This clonotype was seen at least ten times. The chain links TRBV7-8 to TRBJ1-4, with TRBD1 matching over 7 bases. J was trimmed by 5 bases and V by 2 bases; bases with no gene match: 5. Germline values: CDR1 SGHVS, CDR2 FQNEAQ. The CDR3 is 15 amino acids. CDR3 protein: CASSLWDRVNEKLFF. Here the CDR3 DNA reads TGTGCCAGCAGCTTATGGGACAGAGTGAATGAAAAACTGTTTTTT.

In its sample, this clonotype was seen many times. The gene calls are TRBV20-1 and TRBJ2-1; TRBD1 matches 10 bases. Trimming took 5 bases from V and 8 from J; bases not matched to a gene: 6. CDR1 and CDR2 from the germline V gene are DFQATT and SNEGSKA (reference sequence). The CDR3 extends over 13 amino acids. The CDR3 nucleotides are TGCAGTGCTGACGGACAGGGGGGCGATGAGCAGTTCTTC. Translated, it gives CSADGQGGDEQFF.

This clonotype came up many times. This chain connects TRBV5-1 to TRBJ2-7; the D gene is possibly TRBD2 (6 bases). Germline CDR1 reads SGHRS; CDR2 reads YFSETQ. The CDR3 is 14 residues long. V lost 4 bases and J lost 6, with 17 bases in between. Here the CDR3 DNA reads TGCGCCAGCAGCCTCTCGGGAGCGTCCCTCGAGCAGTACTTC. Protein product: CASSLSGASLEQYF.

On this clonotype: A far larger clone is just one base off, so this is likely a read error. The rearrangement uses TRBV5-5 and TRBJ2-2, with TRBD2 identical over 11 bases. Losses at the gene ends were 3 bases for V and 4 bases for J; bases not matched to a gene: 2. This CDR3 has 15 residues. The germline V gene has CDR1 SGHKS and CDR2 YYEKEE (reference sequence). The CDR3 DNA sequence: TGTGCCAGCAGCTCTACTAGCGGGAGCACCGGGGAGCTGTTTTTT. Translated, it gives CASSSTSGSTGELFF.

The V and J genes are TRBV9 and TRBJ2-1; a possible D gene is TRBD2 (5 bases). There are 16 residues in the CDR3. V was shortened by 4 bases and J by 0 bases, with 14 bases between the two germline ends. In germline, CDR1 is SGDLS, CDR2 YYNGEE. The CDR3 nucleotides read TGTGCCAGCAGCCCCCCCGGAGGTCACTCCTACAATGAGCAGTTCTTC. Amino acids: CASSPPGGHSYNEQFF.

This clonotype appeared many times. The chain joins TRBV3-1 to TRBJ1-1, with no clear D. Per the germline V gene, CDR1 is LGHDT and CDR2 is YNNKEL (reference sequence). V was trimmed by 0 bases and J by 10 bases, leaving 15 bases between them. The CDR3 spans 14 residues. As DNA, the CDR3 is TGTGCCAGCAGCCAAGATAATGATCCAATTGTAGCTTTCTTT. This gives the protein CASSQDNDPIVAFF. The full variable domain, completed using reference TRBV3-1 and TRBJ1-1, is DTAVSQTPKYLVTQMGNDKSIKCEQNLGHDTMYWYKQDSKKFLKIMFSYNNKELIINETVPNRFSPKSPDKAHLNLHINSLELGDSAVYFCASSQDNDPIVAFFGQGTRLTVV.

This clonotype was found a few times. V gene TRBV5-4 combines with J gene TRBJ2-2; TRBD1 aligns across 9 bases. This CDR3 has 16 residues. In germline, CDR1 is SGHNT, CDR2 YYREEE (reference sequence). Unmatched junction bases numbered 9, after V lost 4 bases and J lost 5 bases. CDR3: CASSQTGGVETGELFF. The DNA for the CDR3 is TGTGCCAGCAGCCAGACAGGGGGTGTGGAAACCGGGGAGCTGTTTTTT.

The chain employs TRBV4-1 and TRBJ2-3; the match to TRBD2 covers 9 bases. Gene TRBJ2-5 matches the end of the DNA better, so the J call may be wrong. Germline CDR1 MGHRA, CDR2 YSYEKL. This CDR3 spans 22 amino acids. CDR3 in DNA: TGCGCCAGCAGCCAAGATCGGGCAGGATGGCGGGAGGGGGACGGATGGGGAGAGACCCAGTACTTC. Translated, it gives CASSQDRAGWREGDGWGETQYF.

The chain uses TRBV7-9 and TRBJ2-1; 9 nucleotides align to TRBD1. V gave up 4 bases and J gave up 12 bases; unmatched junction bases: 13. Germline V gene sequence: CDR1 SEHNR, CDR2 FQNEAQ (reference sequence). CDR3 size: 15 residues. The CDR3 spells CASSSGTGRQGGQFF. CDR3 DNA: TGTGCCAGCAGCTCCGGGACAGGAAGACAGGGGGGGCAGTTCTTC.

As regards this clonotype: A read error may explain this, as a much larger clone is one base away. This chain connects TRBV9 to TRBJ2-7, with 9 bases identical to TRBD1. CDR3 length: 15 residues. The V gene's germline CDR1 is SGDLS and CDR2 YYNGEE. J was trimmed by 2 bases and V by 3 bases; bases with no gene match: 6. The CDR3 protein is CASSDGTGKAYEQYF. Written as DNA, the CDR3 is TGTGCCAGCAGCGACGGGACAGGGAAGGCCTACGAGCAGTACTTC.